This T cell receptor beta chain was identified during a study of T cells in Graves' hyperthyroidism and ophthalmopathy. Study-level results: Ophthalmopathy could be told apart from stable hyperthyroidism with a 13 V-J model.

CDR3 length: 15 residues. Germline V lookup: CDR1 SGHDN, CDR2 FVKESK. The ends lost 3 bases at V and 2 bases at J; junction bases unmatched: 3. Those with hyperthyroidism were 18 to 65 years old, newly diagnosed, and ill for under 2 months. Researchers amplified the TCR beta CDR3 regions from RNA transcripts. The HTBI primer set drove a first-round RT-PCR of the TCR CDR3. TCRdb ran MiXCR on the multiplex PCR reads and lists one entry per CDR3 protein. The data hold 450,000 to 650,000 distinct CDR3 sequences, with less than 25% observed a single time. This clonotype was seen repeatedly, ten times or more. Its antigen is undetermined.

V and J are TRBV14 and TRBJ2-2, with 7 nucleotides matching TRBD1. This TCR derives from a man in his late teens or twenties with Graves' hyperthyroidism. The source material was blood. The DNA of the CDR3 is TGTGCCAGCAGCCACTGGGACAGAAACACCGGGGAGCTGTTTTTT. It is translated as CASSHWDRNTGELFF. The full variable domain, with the rest looked up from reference TRBV14 and TRBJ2-2, is EAGVTQFPSHSVIEKGQTVTLRCDPISGHDNLYWYRRVMGKEIKFLLHFVKESKQDESGMPNNRFLAERTGGTYSTLKVQPAELEDSGVYFCASSHWDRNTGELFFGEGSRLTVL.